Below, one TCR beta chain is given with its context. The protocol was immunoSEQ multiplex PCR, while the TCRdb copy is restricted to in-frame clones and leaves out a portion. The table records about 120,000 clones, under 95% of them present only once. This specimen comes from a study of T cell changes during pregnancy in multiple sclerosis. Germline lookup yields CDR1 MDHEN and CDR2 SYDVKM. Germline trimming cut 1 base from V and 1 base from J; bases unmatched to any gene: 4. The CDR3 is 16 residues long. The source material was peripheral blood, sampled before pregnancy. The genes are TRBV28 and TRBJ2-3; TRBD2 matches 8 bases. This receptor was taken from a female donor with multiple sclerosis, enrolled in a pregnancy study. The CDR3 is CASSLLTSGRTDTQYF. The CDR3 nucleotides are TGTGCCAGCAGTTTATTAACTAGCGGTCGCACAGATACGCAGTATTTT.